A single sample is the source of the 9 T cell receptor beta chains below, sequenced in a study of cytomegalovirus exposure and HLA in healthy donors. Primers included in the PCR were 60 Vbeta and 13 Jbeta primers. Clones were read by immunoSEQ multiplex PCR, and TCRdb kept only the in-frame ones, dropping some. The sample lists fewer than 250,000 clones, just under 75% occurring once. The sample was PBMCs. The receptors derive from a woman under 40 in good health and CMV-seropositive.

The chain carries TRBV18 and TRBJ2-6, with D possibly being TRBD2 (6 bases). Germline-derived CDR1 and CDR2 are KGHSH and LQKENI. The CDR3 contains 17 residues. The ends were cut back, 0 bases at V and 4 bases at J, with 13 bases in the middle. CDR3 in amino acids: CASSPPFPGVGANVLTF. The CDR3 nucleotides are TGTGCCAGCTCACCACCGTTTCCGGGAGTGGGGGCCAACGTCCTGACTTTC.

In its sample, this clone was seen once. The chain couples TRBV5-1 to TRBJ2-1; TRBD2 matches 13 bases. J gave up 0 bases and V 3 bases, and 3 bases lay outside the gene matches. CDR3 size: 17 residues. Germline-derived CDR1 and CDR2 are SGHRS and YFSETQ. CDR3 sequence: CASSSWTSGSSYNEQFF. DNA for the CDR3: TGCGCCAGCAGCTCATGGACTAGCGGGAGCTCCTACAATGAGCAGTTCTTC.

This chain links TRBV6-5 with TRBJ1-5; the D is unclear. V was clipped by 2 bases and J by 2 bases, with 10 bases between them. From germline, CDR1 is MNHEY and CDR2 SVGAGI. This CDR3 is built from 15 residues. The CDR3 coding sequence is TGTGCCAGCAGTTACCGGGGTTGGGGCAATCAGCCCCAGCATTTT. Translating it yields CASSYRGWGNQPQHF.

The chain uses TRBV13 and TRBJ2-3; a possible D gene is TRBD1 (6 bases). Trimming took 5 bases from V and 1 from J, leaving 13 bases between them. The CDR3 covers 15 residues. CDR1 is PRHDT and CDR2 is FYEKMQ in the germline V gene (reference sequence). CDR3 coding DNA: TGTGCCAGCAGCCTTTCGGGACAAGGCACAGATACGCAGTATTTT. Protein: CASSLSGQGTDTQYF.

In DNA, the CDR3 is TGTGCCAGAGGGGGTGGCGGACAGGGTGGTACTGAAGCTTTCTTT. This gives the protein CARGGGGQGGTEAFF. The chain uses TRBV2 and TRBJ1-1, with TRBD1 matching 8 bases. The germline gives CDR1 SNHLY, CDR2 FYNNEI. The CDR3 runs to 15 residues. Germline trimming cut 9 bases from V and 5 bases from J; bases unmatched to any gene: 14.

This chain connects TRBV28 to TRBJ1-2; no reliable D call. The V end was cut by 5 bases, the J end by 5 bases, with 12 bases between. This CDR3 has 13 amino acids. CDR1 is MDHEN, CDR2 SYDVKM, per germline. The DNA of the CDR3 is TGTGCCAGCAGTATAAAGCTGGAGTATGGCTACACCTTC. Translated, it gives CASSIKLEYGYTF.

The chain employs TRBV7-2 and TRBJ2-7, with 9 bases identical to TRBD2. The CDR3 totals 17 residues. Trimming took 1 base from V and 3 from J; bases not matched to a gene: 10. Germline V gives CDR1 SGHTA, CDR2 FQGNSA. The CDR3 region has the DNA TGTGCCAGCAGCTTAGACCGATGGGTAGCGGGGGACTACGAGCAGTACTTC. Encoded protein: CASSLDRWVAGDYEQYF.

Turning to this clone: One end of the junction varies from germline; a read error may be responsible. The rearrangement links TRBV7-9 to TRBJ2-7; 8 bases map to TRBD2. Germline values: CDR1 SEHNR, CDR2 FQNEAQ (reference sequence). This CDR3 comprises 14 residues. The CDR3 bases are TGTTCCAGCAGCTCTGGGACTAGCTCCTACGAGCAGTACTTC. This sequence encodes CSSSSGTSSYEQYF.

The chain carries TRBV7-9 and TRBJ1-2; 7 nucleotides match TRBD1. Germline values: CDR1 SEHNR, CDR2 FQNEAQ (reference sequence). Trimming took 5 bases from V and 0 from J; bases not matched to a gene: 15. The CDR3 contains 18 residues. CDR3 in DNA: TGTGCCAGCAGCCCCACCTTTTATGACAGGGAGGCTAACTATGGCTACACCTTC. This codes for CASSPTFYDREANYGYTF.